A single sample is the source of the 16 T cell receptor beta chains below, sequenced in a study of cytomegalovirus exposure and HLA in healthy donors. Researchers ran the PCR with 60 Vbeta and 13 Jbeta primers. Profiled with immunoSEQ multiplex PCR; TCRdb holds only in-frame clones, not every one. The table lists over 150,000 clones, over 70% of them singletons. The sample taken for sequencing was PBMCs. The receptors come from a woman under 40 in good health and CMV-seropositive.

V is TRBV19 and J is TRBJ1-1; no definite D call. Trimming took off 4 bases at V and 10 bases at J, with 10 bases between the two ends. The CDR3 loop spans 11 amino acids. Looked up from germline, CDR1 is LNHDA and CDR2 is SQIVND (reference sequence). CDR3 bases: TGTGCCAGTAGTACGGTTGAGGGAGCTTTCTTT. Translated: CASSTVEGAFF.

This clone was seen just once. The gene calls are TRBV27 and TRBJ2-7; TRBD2 is a possible D gene (5 bases). Deletions cut 2 bases from V and 6 bases from J, with 8 bases between. The CDR3 covers 12 residues. Germline V gene sequence: CDR1 MNHEY, CDR2 SMNVEV (reference sequence). CDR3 nucleotides: TGTGCCAGCAGTTTAGGTGGGAGCGAGCAGTACTTC. Translating gives CASSLGGSEQYF.

The chain links TRBV27 to TRBJ2-1; 8 bases agree with TRBD2. Germline trimming cut 2 bases from V and 8 bases from J; bases unmatched to any gene: 8. The CDR3 sequence is 15 residues long. Looked up from germline, CDR1 is MNHEY and CDR2 is SMNVEV (reference sequence). CDR3 region: CASSLRAGDLYEQFF. The CDR3 nucleotides are TGTGCCAGCAGTTTACGAGCGGGAGATTTATATGAGCAGTTCTTC.

The chain recombines TRBV29-1 with TRBJ2-7, with 11 bases aligning to TRBD1. Per germline, CDR1 SQVTM and CDR2 ANQGSEA. CDR3 length: 14 residues. With 7 bases clipped from V and 6 bases from J, the junction kept 11 bases outside the gene matches. The CDR3 loop is CSAAGGTGGGEQYF. The CDR3 DNA follows: TGCAGCGCCGCCGGGGGGACAGGGGGTGGCGAGCAGTACTTC.

This chain uses TRBV7-6 with TRBJ2-1, with 8 bases that match TRBD2. The CDR3 has 14 residues. Germline V lookup: CDR1 SGHVS, CDR2 FNYEAQ. V was clipped by 3 bases and J by 6 bases; unmatched bases: 4. The CDR3 region is CASSFPGLGNEQFF. The CDR3, as DNA: TGTGCCAGCAGCTTTCCGGGACTAGGCAATGAGCAGTTCTTC.

The rearrangement uses TRBV11-2 and TRBJ2-3; tentative D call: TRBD2 (6 bases). Deletions cut 0 bases from V and 0 bases from J, with 7 bases between. The germline V gene encodes CDR1 SGHAT and CDR2 FQNNGV. The CDR3 is 15 residues long. CDR3 protein: CASSLDAGSTDTQYF. CDR3 coding DNA: TGTGCCAGCAGCTTAGACGCGGGAAGCACAGATACGCAGTATTTT.

DNA for the CDR3: TGTGCCAGCAGTTTTCTGCGATCGGGGGGGTATTCACCCCTCCACTTT. It codes for CASSFLRSGGYSPLHF. The V gene is TRBV28, the J gene TRBJ1-6, with D possibly matching TRBD1 (5 bases). CDR3 length: 16 amino acids. Trimming took off 3 bases at V and 8 bases at J, with 17 bases between the two ends. Germline CDR1 and CDR2: MDHEN and SYDVKM.

This chain connects TRBV7-2 to TRBJ2-3; TRBD2 matches at 9 bases. The CDR3 has 14 amino acids. Germline CDR1 SGHTA, CDR2 FQGNSA. V shed 4 bases, J shed 1 base, and the junction held 0 bases outside the gene matches. CDR3 in amino acids: CASSSSGGTDTQYF. CDR3 DNA sequence: TGTGCCAGCAGCTCTAGCGGGGGCACAGATACGCAGTATTTT.

A remark on this clone: The same CDR3 arises from other DNA sequences in this sample as well. The chain links TRBV6-1 to TRBJ1-1, with 9 bases fitting TRBD1. CDR1 is MNHNS, CDR2 SASEGT, per germline. Unmatched junction bases numbered 7, after V lost 2 bases and J lost 0 bases. This CDR3 has 17 residues. The CDR3 protein is CASSEWTGVQMNTEAFF. As DNA, the CDR3 is TGTGCCAGCAGTGAATGGACAGGGGTTCAAATGAACACTGAAGCTTTCTTT.

The J gene is TRBJ1-4, the V gene TRBV7-9; TRBD1 might be the D (5 bases). CDR3 length: 14 amino acids. Trimming pared 6 bases from V and 8 bases from J, leaving 16 bases between. From germline, CDR1 is SEHNR and CDR2 FQNEAQ (reference sequence). This CDR3 is CASSPRDSREKLFF. The CDR3 bases are TGTGCCAGCAGTCCACGGGACTCACGGGAAAAACTGTTTTTT.

The chain recombines TRBV10-3 with TRBJ1-6; maybe TRBD1 (5 bases). V lost 4 bases, J lost 7 bases, and 14 bases lay in between. Germline V gene sequence: CDR1 ENHRY, CDR2 SYGVKD. This CDR3 contains 15 residues. CDR3 in amino acids: CAISGRQGDNSPLHF. The DNA for the CDR3 is TGTGCCATCAGTGGCCGGCAGGGTGACAATTCACCCCTCCACTTT.

The rearrangement joins TRBV7-9 to TRBJ2-7; tentative D call: TRBD2 (5 bases). Germline V gene lookup returns CDR1 SEHNR and CDR2 FQNEAQ (reference sequence). V was pared by 0 bases and J by 0 bases, with 15 bases between. CDR3 length equals 17 residues. The CDR3 coding sequence is TGTGCCAGCAGCTTAGCGGACCTTAAGCGGAGCTCCTACGAGCAGTACTTC. Its protein product is CASSLADLKRSSYEQYF. Full variable domain (remainder filled in from reference TRBV7-9 and TRBJ2-7): DTGVSQNPRHKITKRGQNVTFRCDPISEHNRLYWYRQTLGQGPEFLTYFQNEAQLEKSRLLSDRFSAERPKGSFSTLEIQRTEQGDSAMYLCASSLADLKRSSYEQYFGPGTRLTVT.

The rearrangement links TRBV4-1 to TRBJ2-3; a possible D gene is TRBD2 (5 bases). CDR3 length equals 15 residues. CDR1 and CDR2 from the germline V gene are MGHRA and YSYEKL. The V gene lost 1 base and the J gene lost 4 bases, with 12 bases spanning the gap. The DNA for the CDR3 is TGCGCCAGCAGCCAAGGGCCCCTGGGAGCAGATACGCAGTATTTT. Its translation: CASSQGPLGADTQYF.

The CDR3 DNA sequence: TGTGCCAGCAGTCCGACAAGCTCAGAAGCTTTCTTT. Translation: CASSPTSSEAFF. The rearrangement links TRBV27 to TRBJ1-1; no reliable D call. V lost 5 bases and J 8 bases, leaving 12 bases between the germline ends. The CDR3 runs to 12 residues. CDR1 is MNHEY and CDR2 is SMNVEV in the germline V gene (reference sequence).

The chain has TRBV5-6 and TRBJ1-5; maybe TRBD1 (6 bases). CDR1 is SGHDT and CDR2 is YYEEEE in the germline V gene. V lost 2 bases to trimming and J lost 5 bases, with 11 bases between them. The CDR3 covers 14 residues. CDR3 sequence reads: CASSFRGRYQPQHF. The CDR3 DNA reads as TGTGCCAGCAGCTTCAGGGGCCGTTATCAGCCCCAGCATTTT.

J is TRBJ2-3 and V is TRBV28; TRBD2 aligns across 11 bases. V lost 7 bases and J lost 2; bases outside the gene matches: 5. Per germline, CDR1 MDHEN and CDR2 SYDVKM. This CDR3 has 15 residues. The CDR3 here is CASTGTSGPTDTQYF. The CDR3 DNA reads TGTGCCAGCACCGGGACTAGCGGTCCCACAGATACGCAGTATTTT.